This TCR beta chain appears in the sequencing data of a study of CD8 T cells in ankylosing spondylitis. This clonotype occurred many times. This CDR3 contains 12 residues. The V and J ends lost 1 base and 0 bases respectively, with 3 bases between them. The germline CDR1 and CDR2 sequences are SQVTM and ANQGSEA. TCRdb re-called the 5' RACE reads with MiXCR, one entry per CDR3 protein. The sample carries 300,000 to 400,000 distinct CDR3 sequences, about 14% recorded once. The sequencing input was blood, either unsorted or a sorted T cell fraction (not recorded which). The sequence came from a male donor with ankylosing spondylitis or in good health (not recorded which). The chain recombines TRBV29-1 with TRBJ1-1; D unresolved. CDR3 bases: TGCAGCGTTGAAGTTATGAACACTGAAGCTTTCTTT. Translating gives CSVEVMNTEAFF.